These 18 T cell receptor beta chains originate from one sample sequenced in a study of STAT5B mutations in CD4+ large granular lymphocyte leukemia. This table comes from immunoSEQ multiplex PCR, and its TCRdb copy is limited to in-frame clones, with some not included. The profile shows almost 30,000 clones, under 85% of them singletons. The sequenced sample was CD4+ T cells from blood buffy coats. Every receptor here comes from a human donor in good health.

J is TRBJ2-4 and V is TRBV11-1; D tentatively fits TRBD1 or TRBD2 (5 bases each). V lost 1 base and J 0 bases, leaving 13 bases between the germline ends. This CDR3 region has 17 residues. Germline values: CDR1 SGHAT, CDR2 FQDESV (reference sequence). DNA for the CDR3: TGTGCCAGCAGCTTAGATTTCGGGGCCCTAGCCAAAAACATTCAGTACTTC. This sequence encodes CASSLDFGALAKNIQYF.

The V call is TRBV7-2, the J call TRBJ1-1; weak D call: TRBD1 (6 bases). The germline V gene has CDR1 SGHTA and CDR2 FQGNSA. The CDR3 loop spans 15 amino acids. Trimming took off 5 bases at V and 1 base at J, with 14 bases between the two ends. In DNA, the CDR3 is TGTGCCAGCAGCATCAACAGGGTTTCGAACACTGAAGCTTTCTTT. Its translation is CASSINRVSNTEAFF. The full variable domain, with the rest looked up from reference TRBV7-2 and TRBJ1-1, is GAGVSQSPSNKVTEKGKDVELRCDPISGHTALYWYRQSLGQGLEFLIYFQGNSAPDKSGLPSDRFSAERTGGSVSTLTIQRTQQEDSAVYLCASSINRVSNTEAFFGQGTRLTVV.

The chain links TRBV6-5 to TRBJ2-7; D ambiguous. Deletions cut 5 bases from V and 4 bases from J, with 3 bases between. In germline, CDR1 is MNHEY, CDR2 SVGAGI. CDR3 size: 10 residues. DNA of the CDR3: TGTGCCAGCAGTACGTACGAGCAGTACGTC. Translating it yields CASSTYEQYV.

The chain uses TRBV5-5 and TRBJ2-7; D may be TRBD2 (5 bases). This CDR3 contains 16 residues. Looked up from germline, CDR1 is SGHKS and CDR2 is YYEKEE (reference sequence). The V gene lost 1 base and the J gene lost 7 bases, with 21 bases spanning the gap. CDR3 DNA: TGTGCCAGCAGCTTGTTGGGGTTGGCGGGCTTCGGGGAGCAGTACGTC. Translated, it gives CASSLLGLAGFGEQYV.

J is TRBJ1-2 and V is TRBV28; D is undetermined. Germline assignment: CDR1 MDHEN and CDR2 SYDVKM. V was trimmed by 8 bases and J by 6 bases, leaving 19 bases between them. This CDR3 is 14 amino acids long. The CDR3 loop reads CASERRLGGHGYTF. The CDR3 bases are TGTGCCAGCGAGAGAAGACTGGGTGGTCATGGCTACACCTTC.

CDR3 protein: CASSSRTSGGSLPYEQYF. The CDR3 coding sequence is TGTGCCAGCAGCTCCAGGACTAGCGGGGGGTCCCTTCCCTACGAGCAGTACTTC. The rearrangement links TRBV5-5 to TRBJ2-7, with 14 positions matching TRBD2. J lost 2 bases, V lost 3 bases, and 10 bases had no gene match. The CDR3 totals 18 residues. Per germline, CDR1 SGHKS and CDR2 YYEKEE (reference sequence).

The chain has TRBV7-2 and TRBJ2-3, with TRBD1 matching over 7 bases. CDR3 length equals 13 residues. Germline V CDR1 and CDR2: SGHTA, FQGNSA. The V gene end was trimmed by 6 bases and the J gene end by 4 bases; junction bases not matched to a gene: 4. The CDR3 loop is CASSFTGADTQYF. In nucleotides, the CDR3 is TGTGCCAGCAGTTTTACAGGGGCAGATACGCAGTATTTT.

The chain combines TRBV5-1 with TRBJ2-2, with D perhaps TRBD1 or TRBD2 (6 bases each). The CDR3 is 15 amino acids. The V end was cut by 5 bases, the J end by 0 bases, with 11 bases between. Germline V gives CDR1 SGHRS, CDR2 YFSETQ. The CDR3 loop is CASRMGGSNTGELFF. For the CDR3, the DNA is TGCGCCAGCAGGATGGGGGGCTCGAACACCGGGGAGCTGTTTTTT.

This clone was observed a few times. The chain couples TRBV10-1 to TRBJ1-1; no clear D. Trimming left V 5 bases short and J 5 bases short, with 12 bases between. This CDR3 spans 13 amino acids. From germline, CDR1 is WNHNN and CDR2 SYGVQD (reference sequence). The CDR3 sequence is CASSRNLGTEAFF. The CDR3 DNA sequence: TGCGCCAGCAGTCGGAACCTGGGGACTGAAGCTTTCTTT.

CDR3 sequence reads: CAVTGGGGRFF. As DNA, the CDR3 is TGCGCCGTTACGGGAGGAGGGGGTCGGTTCTTC. The chain uses TRBV10-1 and TRBJ2-1, with TRBD2 as a possible D gene (7 bases). The V and J ends lost 11 bases and 15 bases respectively, with 20 bases between them. Germline lookup yields CDR1 WNHNN and CDR2 SYGVQD (reference sequence). The length of the CDR3 is 11 residues.

The chain is built from TRBV7-2 and TRBJ1-5; D gene uncertain. Per germline, CDR1 SGHTA and CDR2 FQGNSA. Trimming shortened V by 3 bases and J by 5 bases, and 8 bases separated the two germline ends. This CDR3 spans 13 amino acids. The CDR3 region has the DNA TGTGCCAGCAGCTTGATCGGGGATCAGCCCCAGCATTTT. It codes for CASSLIGDQPQHF.

In this sample, this clone turned up once. V and J are TRBV27 and TRBJ2-3; 8 bases are shared with TRBD1. J was trimmed by 2 bases and V by 7 bases; bases with no gene match: 5. Germline V lookup: CDR1 MNHEY, CDR2 SMNVEV (reference sequence). This CDR3 contains 14 residues. CDR3 in amino acids: CASTRTGPTDTQYF. CDR3 DNA: TGTGCCAGCACTCGGACAGGGCCCACAGATACGCAGTATTTT.

The CDR3 protein is CASSQAHMRTGRYYQPQHF. The CDR3 nucleotides are TGCGCCAGCAGCCAAGCTCACATGCGGACAGGGCGCTATTATCAGCCCCAGCATTTT. The V and J genes are TRBV4-1 and TRBJ1-5; 8 nucleotides match TRBD1. The CDR3 contains 19 residues. V shed 1 base, J shed 5 bases, and the junction held 16 bases outside the gene matches. Germline V gene data show CDR1 as MGHRA and CDR2 as YSYEKL.

The gene calls are TRBV16 and TRBJ1-5; D call uncertain. The V end was cut by 3 bases, the J end by 1 base, with 4 bases between. CDR3 length: 13 residues. The V gene's germline CDR1 is KGHSY and CDR2 FQNENV. The CDR3, as DNA: TGTGCCAGCAGCCACGACAGCAATCAGCCCCAGCATTTT. This gives the protein CASSHDSNQPQHF.

The table lists this clone with a few counts. The genes are TRBV19 and TRBJ1-1; no firm D call. The V end lost 3 bases, the J end lost 1 base, and 9 bases lay between the germline ends. From germline, CDR1 is LNHDA and CDR2 SQIVND (reference sequence). CDR3 size: 14 residues. The CDR3 protein is CASSIDGENTEAFF. The CDR3 region has the DNA TGTGCCAGTAGTATTGACGGTGAGAACACTGAAGCTTTCTTT.

This clone showed up just once. The chain has TRBV4-1 and TRBJ1-3; D is uncertain. V lost 5 bases, J lost 6 bases, and 20 bases lay in between. Germline values: CDR1 MGHRA, CDR2 YSYEKL. The CDR3 spans 16 residues. CDR3 residues: CASSSPGKPSLNTIYF. DNA for the CDR3: TGCGCCAGCAGCTCTCCCGGGAAGCCGTCCCTAAACACCATATATTTT.

The chain carries TRBV5-1 and TRBJ2-7, with 9 nucleotides matching TRBD1. Germline CDR1 is SGHRS and CDR2 is YFSETQ. The length of the CDR3 is 14 residues. The ends lost 3 bases at V and 2 bases at J; junction bases unmatched: 3. The CDR3 region is CASSSRQGAYEQYF. CDR3 bases: TGCGCCAGCAGCTCACGACAGGGGGCCTACGAGCAGTACTTC.

The V gene is TRBV7-2, the J gene TRBJ1-5; TRBD1 matches 10 bases. Germline CDR1 and CDR2: SGHTA and FQGNSA. The junction had 3 bases not matched to a gene; V was cut back by 4 bases and J by 0 bases. This CDR3 spans 16 amino acids. The CDR3, as DNA: TGTGCCAGCAGCTCCTGGACAGGGGGTAGCAATCAGCCCCAGCATTTT. The encoded protein is CASSSWTGGSNQPQHF.